The sequence of this T cell receptor (beta chain) was determined in a study of human T cells and chemical hapten exposure. The CDR3 has 16 amino acids. Deletions cut 4 bases from V and 1 base from J, with 15 bases between. The germline V gene encodes CDR1 LNHNV and CDR2 YYDKDF (reference sequence). MiXCR, run by TCRdb on the RACE reads, gives a single entry per CDR3 protein. The sample holds about 110,000 distinct CDR3 sequences, roughly 11% seen once. The time point was: patch test 1, 2 weeks after DPC sensitization. The sample's treatment: therapeutic diphenylcyclopropenone sensitization with weekly scalp DPC. There are many counts of this clonotype.

This clonotype was sampled from a woman aged 35 to 49 with alopecia areata. Some clones in this sample may be carry-over from other donors' samples. Specimen: whole blood, collected in connection with sensitization to the hapten diphenylcyclopropenone (DPC). The rearrangement links TRBV15 to TRBJ2-3; D might be TRBD2 (6 bases). The CDR3 sequence is CATSTRESSGTDTQYF. DNA of the CDR3: TGTGCCACCAGCACCAGGGAATCTAGCGGCACAGATACGCAGTATTTT.